This T cell receptor (beta chain) was sequenced for a study of breast tumors, draining lymph nodes, adjacent tissues. Study-level points and caveats: Data fit most tumor T cells coming from lymph node, expanding in tumor.

Samples came from axillary lymph nodes draining the breast cancer. Each CDR3 protein gets one entry after TCRdb re-called the multiplex PCR reads with MiXCR. The sample shows approximately 180,000 distinct CDR3 sequences, about 33% of them seen only once. Concerning this clonotype itself: The antigen remains unidentified.

This clonotype was sampled from a female donor with breast cancer. Some clones in this sample may be carry-over from other donors' samples. The sequencing input was axillary lymph node tissue.

The CDR3 region has the DNA TGCGCCAGCAGCTTCGGCCCGGGCCTTGGGCAGTACTTC. It codes for CASSFGPGLGQYF. The genes are TRBV5-1 and TRBJ2-7; the D is unclear. The germline gives CDR1 SGHRS, CDR2 YFSETQ. Trimming took 2 bases from V and 9 from J, leaving 15 bases between them. The CDR3 covers 13 residues.